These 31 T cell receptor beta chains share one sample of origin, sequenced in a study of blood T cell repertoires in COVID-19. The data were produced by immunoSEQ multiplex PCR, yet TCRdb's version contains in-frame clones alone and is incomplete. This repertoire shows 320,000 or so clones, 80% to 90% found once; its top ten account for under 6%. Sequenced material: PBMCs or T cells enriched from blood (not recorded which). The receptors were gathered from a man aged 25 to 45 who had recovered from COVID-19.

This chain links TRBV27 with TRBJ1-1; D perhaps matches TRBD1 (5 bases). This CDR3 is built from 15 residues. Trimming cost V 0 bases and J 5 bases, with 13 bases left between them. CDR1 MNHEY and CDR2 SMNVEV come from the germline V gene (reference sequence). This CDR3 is CASSLSRGGGTEAFF. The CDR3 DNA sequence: TGTGCCAGCAGTTTATCTAGGGGCGGGGGGACTGAAGCTTTCTTT.

The CDR3 here is CASGTTGGKSPLHF. In nucleotides, the CDR3 is TGTGCCAGCGGAACGACAGGGGGCAAGTCACCCCTCCACTTT. This chain connects TRBV27 to TRBJ1-6; TRBD1 aligns across 10 bases. Trimming took 8 bases from V and 10 from J; bases not matched to a gene: 8. The CDR3 is 14 residues long. Germline V lookup: CDR1 MNHEY, CDR2 SMNVEV (reference sequence).

The CDR3 DNA is TGTGCCAGCATAGCTGCGGGGGGGCAAGAGACCCAGTACTTC. Amino acid sequence: CASIAAGGQETQYF. The J gene is TRBJ2-5, the V gene TRBV7-8; TRBD2 matches at 9 bases. This CDR3 has 14 amino acids. V dropped 7 bases and J dropped 2; count of bases not matched to a gene: 5. From germline, CDR1 is SGHVS and CDR2 FQNEAQ.

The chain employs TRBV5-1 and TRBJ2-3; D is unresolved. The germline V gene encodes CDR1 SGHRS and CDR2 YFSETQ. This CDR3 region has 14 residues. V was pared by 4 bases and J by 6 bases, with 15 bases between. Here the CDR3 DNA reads TGCGCCAGCAGCCCTCCGATGGGTAGCGATACGCAGTATTTT. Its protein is CASSPPMGSDTQYF. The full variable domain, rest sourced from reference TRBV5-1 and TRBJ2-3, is KAGVTQTPRYLIKTRGQQVTLSCSPISGHRSVSWYQQTPGQGLQFLFEYFSETQRNKGNFPGRFSGRQFSNSRSEMNVSTLELGDSALYLCASSPPMGSDTQYFGPGTRLTVL.

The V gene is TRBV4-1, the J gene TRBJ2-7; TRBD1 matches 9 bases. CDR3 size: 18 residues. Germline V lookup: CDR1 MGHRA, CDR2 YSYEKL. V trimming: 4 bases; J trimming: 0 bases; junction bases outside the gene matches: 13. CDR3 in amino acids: CASSPRGGQGRGSYEQYF. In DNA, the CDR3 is TGCGCCAGCAGCCCGAGGGGGGGACAGGGTCGCGGCTCCTACGAGCAGTACTTC.

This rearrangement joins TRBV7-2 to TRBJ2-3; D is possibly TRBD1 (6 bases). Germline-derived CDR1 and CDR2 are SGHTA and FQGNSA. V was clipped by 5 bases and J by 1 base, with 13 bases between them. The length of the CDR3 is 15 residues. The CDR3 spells CASSPQGRGTDTQYF. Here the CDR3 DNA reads TGTGCCAGCAGCCCACAGGGAAGAGGCACAGATACGCAGTATTTT.

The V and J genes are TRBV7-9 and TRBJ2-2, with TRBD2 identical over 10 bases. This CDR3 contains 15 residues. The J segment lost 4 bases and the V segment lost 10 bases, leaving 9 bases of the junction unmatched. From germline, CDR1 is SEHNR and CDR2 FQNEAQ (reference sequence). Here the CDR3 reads CAKPGAGGSTGELFF. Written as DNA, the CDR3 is TGTGCCAAACCTGGAGCGGGGGGGAGCACCGGGGAGCTGTTTTTT.

For the CDR3, the DNA is TGTGCCAGCAGCTTGGTGAGGACAGGCTACAATGAGCAGTTCTTC. It specifies CASSLVRTGYNEQFF. V gene TRBV5-4 combines with J gene TRBJ2-1; 7 positions agree with TRBD1. The V and J ends lost 0 bases and 3 bases, in that order; junction bases with no gene match: 3. There are 15 residues in the CDR3. Germline V gives CDR1 SGHNT, CDR2 YYREEE (reference sequence).

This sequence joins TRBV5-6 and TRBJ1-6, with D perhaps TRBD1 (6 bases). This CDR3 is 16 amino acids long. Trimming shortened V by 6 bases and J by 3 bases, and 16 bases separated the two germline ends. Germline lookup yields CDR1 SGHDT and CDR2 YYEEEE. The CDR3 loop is CASNSLGRGYNSPLHF. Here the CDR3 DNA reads TGTGCCAGCAACTCCTTGGGCAGGGGCTATAATTCACCCCTCCACTTT.

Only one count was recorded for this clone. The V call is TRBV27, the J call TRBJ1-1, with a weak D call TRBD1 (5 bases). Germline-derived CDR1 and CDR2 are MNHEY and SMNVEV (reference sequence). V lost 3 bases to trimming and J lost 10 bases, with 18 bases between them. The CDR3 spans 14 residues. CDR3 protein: CASSFHGQQTGAFF. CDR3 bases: TGTGCCAGCAGTTTCCACGGACAACAAACGGGAGCTTTCTTT.

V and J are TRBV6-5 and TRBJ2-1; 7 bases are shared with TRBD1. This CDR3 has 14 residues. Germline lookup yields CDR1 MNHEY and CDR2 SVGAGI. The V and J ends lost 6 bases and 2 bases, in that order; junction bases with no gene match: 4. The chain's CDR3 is CASSPGTAYNEQFF. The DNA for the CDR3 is TGTGCCAGCAGCCCCGGGACAGCCTACAATGAGCAGTTCTTC.

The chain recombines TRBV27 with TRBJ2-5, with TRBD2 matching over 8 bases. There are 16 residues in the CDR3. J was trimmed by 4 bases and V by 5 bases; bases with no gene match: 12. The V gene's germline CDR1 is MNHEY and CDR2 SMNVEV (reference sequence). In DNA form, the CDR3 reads TGTGCCAGCAGTGGGGATCGGGGGGGCGTGGCAGAGACCCAGTACTTC. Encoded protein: CASSGDRGGVAETQYF.

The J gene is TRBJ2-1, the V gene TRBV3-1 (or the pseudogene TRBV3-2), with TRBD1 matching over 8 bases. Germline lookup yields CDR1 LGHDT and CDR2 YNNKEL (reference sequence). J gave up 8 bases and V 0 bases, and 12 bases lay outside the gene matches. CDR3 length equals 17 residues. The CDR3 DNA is TGTGCCAGCAGCCAAGAATCCAGGACAGGGAAAGGCGATGAGCAGTTCTTC. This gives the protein CASSQESRTGKGDEQFF.

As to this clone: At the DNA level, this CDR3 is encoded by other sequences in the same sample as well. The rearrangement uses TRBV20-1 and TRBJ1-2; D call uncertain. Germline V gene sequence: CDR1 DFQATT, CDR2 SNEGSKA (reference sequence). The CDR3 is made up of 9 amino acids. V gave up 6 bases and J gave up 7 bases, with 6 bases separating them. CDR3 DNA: TGCAGTGCACCCGGTGGCTACACCTTC. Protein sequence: CSAPGGYTF.

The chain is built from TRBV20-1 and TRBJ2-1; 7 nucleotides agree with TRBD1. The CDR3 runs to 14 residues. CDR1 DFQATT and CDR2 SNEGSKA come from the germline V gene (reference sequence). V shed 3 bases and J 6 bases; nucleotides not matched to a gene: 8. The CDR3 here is CSASKGAWVNEQFF. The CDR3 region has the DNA TGCAGTGCTAGTAAGGGGGCGTGGGTCAATGAGCAGTTCTTC.

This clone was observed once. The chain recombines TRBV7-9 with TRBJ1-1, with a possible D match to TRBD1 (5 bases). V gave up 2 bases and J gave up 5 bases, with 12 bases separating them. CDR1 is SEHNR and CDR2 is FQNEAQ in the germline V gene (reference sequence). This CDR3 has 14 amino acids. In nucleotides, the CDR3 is TGTGCCAGCAGCTTAAGTGGGGGAGGTACTGAAGCTTTCTTT. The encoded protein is CASSLSGGGTEAFF.

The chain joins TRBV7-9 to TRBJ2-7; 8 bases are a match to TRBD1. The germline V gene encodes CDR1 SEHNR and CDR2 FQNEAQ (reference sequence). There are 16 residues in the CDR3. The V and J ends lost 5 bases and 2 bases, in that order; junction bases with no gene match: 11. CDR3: CASSRRTGSFPYEQYF. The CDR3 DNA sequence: TGTGCCAGCAGCCGTCGGACAGGGAGTTTTCCCTACGAGCAGTACTTC.

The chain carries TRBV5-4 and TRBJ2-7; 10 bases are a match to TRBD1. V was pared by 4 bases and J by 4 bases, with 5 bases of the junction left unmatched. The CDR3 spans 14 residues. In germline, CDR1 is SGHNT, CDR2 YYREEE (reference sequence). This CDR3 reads CASSNDRGLYEQYF. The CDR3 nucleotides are TGTGCCAGCAGCAATGACAGGGGGCTTTACGAGCAGTACTTC. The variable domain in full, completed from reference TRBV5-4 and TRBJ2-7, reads ETGVTQSPTHLIKTRGQQVTLRCSSQSGHNTVSWYQQALGQGPQFIFQYYREEENGRGNFPPRFSGLQFPNYSSELNVNALELDDSALYLCASSNDRGLYEQYFGPGTRLTVT.

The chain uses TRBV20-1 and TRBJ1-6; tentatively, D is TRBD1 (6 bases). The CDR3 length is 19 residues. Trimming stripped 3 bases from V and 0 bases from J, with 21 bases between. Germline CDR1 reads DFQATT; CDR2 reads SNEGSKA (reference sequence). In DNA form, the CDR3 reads TGCAGTGCTAGTCTTACAGGGACGTCGGACGTCTCCTATAATTCACCCCTCCACTTT. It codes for CSASLTGTSDVSYNSPLHF.

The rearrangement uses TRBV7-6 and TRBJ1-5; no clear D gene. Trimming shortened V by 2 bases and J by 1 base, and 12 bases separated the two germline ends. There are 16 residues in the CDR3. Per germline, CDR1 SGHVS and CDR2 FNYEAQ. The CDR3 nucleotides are TGTGCCAGCAGCTTATCCGCGGCCGGAAGCAATCAGCCCCAGCATTTT. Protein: CASSLSAAGSNQPQHF.

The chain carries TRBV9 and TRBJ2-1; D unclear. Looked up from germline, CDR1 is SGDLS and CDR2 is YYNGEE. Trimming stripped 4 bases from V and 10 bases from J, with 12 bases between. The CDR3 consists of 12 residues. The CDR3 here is CASSPILHEQFF. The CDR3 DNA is TGTGCCAGCAGCCCGATCTTACACGAGCAGTTCTTC.

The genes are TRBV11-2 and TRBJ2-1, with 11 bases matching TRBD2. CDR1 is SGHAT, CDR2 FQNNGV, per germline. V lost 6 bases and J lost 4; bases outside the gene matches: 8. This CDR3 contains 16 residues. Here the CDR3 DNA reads TGTGCCAGCAGACACGTAGCGGGGGGGCCTTACAATGAGCAGTTCTTC. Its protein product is CASRHVAGGPYNEQFF.

The CDR3: CASSSSTGGRFNQPQHF. Here the CDR3 DNA reads TGTGCCAGCAGTTCCTCGACAGGGGGGAGATTCAATCAGCCCCAGCATTTT. The chain joins TRBV28 to TRBJ1-5; 9 bases are shared with TRBD1. The CDR3 is 17 residues long. Germline trimming cut 4 bases from V and 3 bases from J; bases unmatched to any gene: 10. Germline assignment: CDR1 MDHEN and CDR2 SYDVKM.

CDR3 bases: TGTGCCAGCAGCTTAGACTATACTCCCGCGAACACCGGGGAGCTGTTTTTT. Encoded protein: CASSLDYTPANTGELFF. The chain employs TRBV7-2 and TRBJ2-2, with unresolved D. Trimming left V 1 base short and J 0 bases short, with 12 bases between. The CDR3 runs 17 residues. CDR1 is SGHTA, CDR2 FQGNSA, per germline.

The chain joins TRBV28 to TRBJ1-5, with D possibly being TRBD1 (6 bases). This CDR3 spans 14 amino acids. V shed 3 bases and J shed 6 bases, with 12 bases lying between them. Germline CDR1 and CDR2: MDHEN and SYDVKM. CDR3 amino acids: CASSLMQGFQPQHF. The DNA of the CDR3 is TGTGCCAGCAGTTTGATGCAGGGGTTTCAGCCCCAGCATTTT.

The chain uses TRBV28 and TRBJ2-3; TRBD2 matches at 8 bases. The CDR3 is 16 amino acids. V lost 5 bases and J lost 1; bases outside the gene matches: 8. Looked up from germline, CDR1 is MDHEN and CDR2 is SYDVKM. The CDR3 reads CASSPREGRGTDTQYF. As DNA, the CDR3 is TGTGCCAGCAGTCCCCGGGAGGGAAGGGGCACAGATACGCAGTATTTT.

The CDR3 loop reads CATYKLAGGSETQYF. In DNA, the CDR3 is TGTGCCACATATAAACTAGCGGGGGGATCGGAGACCCAGTACTTC. The J gene is TRBJ2-5, the V gene TRBV6-5, with 12 bases aligning to TRBD2. The V gene end was trimmed by 10 bases and the J gene end by 5 bases; junction bases not matched to a gene: 11. Germline V CDR1 and CDR2: MNHEY, SVGAGI. The CDR3 runs to 15 residues.

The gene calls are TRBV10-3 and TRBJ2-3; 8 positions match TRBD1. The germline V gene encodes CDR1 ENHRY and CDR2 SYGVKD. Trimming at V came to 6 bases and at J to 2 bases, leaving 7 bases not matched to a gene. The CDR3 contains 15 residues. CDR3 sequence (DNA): TGTGCCATCAGCGTTCGGGACAGGATCACAGATACGCAGTATTTT. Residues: CAISVRDRITDTQYF.

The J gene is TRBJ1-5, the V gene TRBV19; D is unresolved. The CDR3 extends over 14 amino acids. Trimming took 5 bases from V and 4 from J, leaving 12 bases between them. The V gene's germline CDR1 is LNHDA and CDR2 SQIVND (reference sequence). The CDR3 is CASSPQAPNQPQHF. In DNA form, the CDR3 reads TGTGCCAGTAGTCCCCAGGCCCCTAATCAGCCCCAGCATTTT. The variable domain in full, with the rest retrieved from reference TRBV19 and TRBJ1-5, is DGGITQSPKYLFRKEGQNVTLSCEQNLNHDAMYWYRQDPGQGLRLIYYSQIVNDFQKGDIAEGYSVSREKKESFPLTVTSAQKNPTAFYLCASSPQAPNQPQHFGDGTRLSIL.

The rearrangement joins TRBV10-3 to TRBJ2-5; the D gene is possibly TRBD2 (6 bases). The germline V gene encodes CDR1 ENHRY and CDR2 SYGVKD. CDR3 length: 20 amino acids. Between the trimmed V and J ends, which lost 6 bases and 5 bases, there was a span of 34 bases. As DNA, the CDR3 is TGTGCCATCAGCGAGACCAGGGAGGTTTCGCGGCCCCGCCCGCGTGAGACCCAGTACTTC. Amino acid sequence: CAISETREVSRPRPRETQYF.

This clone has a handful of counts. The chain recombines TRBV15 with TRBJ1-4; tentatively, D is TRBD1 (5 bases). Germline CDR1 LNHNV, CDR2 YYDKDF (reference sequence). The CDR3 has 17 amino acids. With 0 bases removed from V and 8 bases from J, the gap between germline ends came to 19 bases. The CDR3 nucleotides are TGTGCCACCAGCAGAGATTATCCACAGGCGGCGGGGGAAAAACTGTTTTTT. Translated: CATSRDYPQAAGEKLFF.